A selection of T cell receptor beta chains follows, all from one sample in a study of blood T cell repertoires in COVID-19. Profiled with immunoSEQ multiplex PCR; TCRdb holds only in-frame clones, not every one. This table holds approximately 210,000 clones, around four fifths found once. The sample consisted of peripheral blood. The receptors were sampled from a man between 60 and 75 years old with COVID-19, enrolled during active disease. Each CDR3 is given with its conserved first and last residue. Fields, in order: V gene, CDR3 length, D gene, clone size, J gene, CDR3 protein, CDR3 DNA. The D gene is left open where the match is weak. Clone size is not always given. Where it is, it says once, few, many or a class for expanded clones.

>TRBV6-5|14|.|many|TRBJ2-2
CASSTRQYTGELFF
TGTGCCAGCAGTACGAGACAGTACACCGGGGAGCTGTTTTTT
>TRBV4-2|15|TRBD2|.|TRBJ2-1
CASSQRASGYNEQFF
TGTGCCAGCAGCCAAAGGGCTAGCGGTTACAATGAGCAGTTCTTC
>TRBV2|14|TRBD1|.|TRBJ1-2
CASRDRQGGYGYTF
TGTGCCAGCAGAGATAGACAGGGAGGATATGGCTACACCTTC
>TRBV3-1/TRBV3-2|15|.|.|TRBJ1-2
CASSRVDGDKLGYTF
TGTGCCAGCAGCCGAGTAGACGGGGACAAATTGGGCTACACCTTC
>TRBV5-1|16|TRBD2|.|TRBJ2-5
CASSLKLAGAQETQYF
TGCGCCAGCAGCTTGAAGCTAGCGGGAGCCCAAGAGACCCAGTACTTC
>TRBV19|14|TRBD1|.|TRBJ1-1
CASSIGVTGAEAFF
TGTGCCAGTAGTATAGGGGTTACAGGGGCGGAAGCTTTCTTT
>TRBV19|16|.|.|TRBJ2-2
CASSIPRGSNTGELFF
TGTGCCAGTAGTATCCCCCGCGGAAGCAACACCGGGGAGCTGTTTTTT
>TRBV7-2|16|TRBD2|.|TRBJ2-1
CASSLVSAGGPHEQFF
TGTGCCAGCAGCTTAGTATCGGCGGGAGGGCCCCATGAGCAGTTCTTC
>TRBV29-1|10|.|.|TRBJ1-5
CPKTNQPQHF
TGCCCGAAGACTAATCAGCCCCAGCATTTT
>TRBV30|15|TRBD1|.|TRBJ2-5
CAWSVRQGVRETQYF
TGTGCCTGGAGTGTACGTCAGGGGGTCCGGGAGACCCAGTACTTC
>TRBV7-3|15|.|.|TRBJ2-3
CASSFGTASTDTQYF
TGTGCCAGCAGCTTCGGGACTGCTAGCACAGATACGCAGTATTTT
>TRBV5-4|14|.|.|TRBJ1-2
CASSAGQSGYGYTF
TGTGCCAGCAGCGCTGGACAGTCAGGCTATGGCTACACCTTC
>TRBV27|15|TRBD1|.|TRBJ1-1
CASGPLNRRQGEAFF
TGTGCCAGCGGCCCCCTGAATCGTCGACAGGGTGAAGCTTTCTTT
>TRBV7-9|14|.|.|TRBJ2-7
CASTPGRATYEQYF
TGTGCCAGCACCCCTGGCAGGGCGACCTACGAGCAGTACTTC
>TRBV5-4|12|.|.|TRBJ2-3
CASSLGADTQYF
TGTGCCAGCAGCTTGGGAGCAGATACGCAGTATTTT
>TRBV6-5|13|TRBD1|.|TRBJ1-2
CAIKGQGDYGYTF
TGTGCCATCAAGGGACAGGGGGATTATGGCTACACCTTC
>TRBV19|16|TRBD2|.|TRBJ2-7
CASSVGGGLNSYEQYF
TGTGCCAGCTCCGTTGGGGGAGGGCTTAACTCCTACGAGCAGTACTTC
>TRBV6-1|15|.|.|TRBJ1-1
CASSEYWAAGAEAFF
TGTGCCAGCAGTGAATATTGGGCCGCCGGGGCTGAAGCTTTCTTT
>TRBV9|13|.|once|TRBJ1-3
CASSPTGGNTIYF
TGTGCCAGCAGCCCGACGGGTGGAAACACCATATATTTT
>TRBV2|13|.|.|TRBJ1-5
CASSKQGYSPQHF
TGTGCCAGCAGTAAACAGGGTTACTCTCCCCAGCATTTT
>TRBV4-3|13|.|.|TRBJ1-2
CASSQDTAYGYTF
TGCGCCAGCAGCCAAGACACAGCCTATGGCTACACCTTC
>TRBV7-2|15|TRBD1|few|TRBJ1-1
CASSLSGGTGLEAFF
TGTGCCAGCAGCTTAAGCGGAGGGACAGGGTTGGAAGCTTTCTTT
>TRBV7-9|16|.|.|TRBJ2-7
CASSAEGAEGRYEQYF
TGTGCCAGCAGTGCCGAGGGAGCGGAGGGAAGGTACGAGCAGTACTTC
>TRBV28|12|.|once|TRBJ2-5
CASRTDQETQYF
TGTGCCAGCAGGACAGACCAAGAGACCCAGTACTTC
>TRBV6-1|12|.|.|TRBJ2-1
CASSDYTFEQFF
TGTGCCAGCAGTGATTACACCTTCGAGCAGTTCTTC
>TRBV3-1/TRBV3-2|14|TRBD2|.|TRBJ2-1
CASSQGSGSNEQFF
TGTGCCAGCAGCCAGGGTAGCGGGAGCAATGAGCAGTTCTTC
>TRBV11-3|14|.|.|TRBJ2-2
CASSLAQGTGELFF
TGTGCCAGCAGCTTAGCCCAGGGGACCGGGGAGCTGTTTTTT
>TRBV7-8|15|.|.|TRBJ1-6
CASSLASSQDSPLHF
TGTGCCAGCAGCTTAGCCTCCTCCCAGGATTCACCCCTCCACTTT
>TRBV5-5|15|TRBD1|.|TRBJ1-2
CASSLWGGQGDGYTF
TGTGCCAGCAGCCTTTGGGGGGGACAGGGAGATGGCTACACCTTC
>TRBV7-2|12|.|.|TRBJ2-1
CASSSYYNEQFF
TGTGCCAGCAGCTCGTATTACAATGAGCAGTTCTTC
>TRBV5-1|17|.|few|TRBJ1-1
CASSLGQIHSMNTEAFF
TGCGCCAGCAGCTTGGGACAGATCCACTCAATGAACACTGAAGCTTTCTTT
>TRBV9|14|.|.|TRBJ1-2
CASSVDQGYYGYTF
TGTGCCAGCAGCGTAGACCAGGGCTACTATGGCTACACCTTC
>TRBV5-1|13|.|few|TRBJ1-1
CASSWGQNTEAFF
TGCGCCAGCAGCTGGGGACAGAACACTGAAGCTTTCTTT
>TRBV10-1|13|.|.|TRBJ1-2
CASSDTADYGYTF
TGCGCCAGCAGTGATACAGCCGACTATGGCTACACCTTC